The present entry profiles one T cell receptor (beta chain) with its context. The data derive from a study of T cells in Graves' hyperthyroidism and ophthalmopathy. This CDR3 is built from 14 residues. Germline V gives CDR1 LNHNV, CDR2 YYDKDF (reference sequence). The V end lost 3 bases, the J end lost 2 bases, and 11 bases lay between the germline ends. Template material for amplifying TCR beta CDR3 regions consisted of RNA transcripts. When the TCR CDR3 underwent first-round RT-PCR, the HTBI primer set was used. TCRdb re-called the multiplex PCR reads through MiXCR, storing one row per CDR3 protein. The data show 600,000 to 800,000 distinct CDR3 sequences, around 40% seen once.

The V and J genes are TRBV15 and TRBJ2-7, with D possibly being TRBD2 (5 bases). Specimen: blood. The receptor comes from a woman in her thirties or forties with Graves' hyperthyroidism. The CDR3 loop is CATSSSGRAYEQYF. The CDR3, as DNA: TGTGCCACCAGCAGCTCCGGGCGGGCCTACGAGCAGTACTTC.